Presented here are 10 T cell receptor beta chains from one specimen sequenced in a study of radiation and T cells in renal cell carcinoma. Sample time point: baseline pretreatment blood. Treatment meaning: 15 Gy SBRT to primary tumor, nephrectomy 4 weeks later. Method: immunoSEQ multiplex PCR; TCRdb's copy keeps in-frame clones and lacks some. The data contain 100,000 to 150,000 clones, 82% of them singletons. The material was blood, obtained from a patient whose treatment included radiotherapy and nephrectomy. Receptors originate from an older woman with renal cell carcinoma.

The chain recombines TRBV15 with TRBJ2-1, with 7 bases aligning to TRBD2. CDR1 LNHNV and CDR2 YYDKDF come from the germline V gene (reference sequence). After removal of 5 bases from V and 4 bases from J, the junction contained 5 bases not matched to a gene. This CDR3 is built from 14 residues. The CDR3, as DNA: TGTGCCACCAGCCCTAGCGGAACATACAATGAGCAGTTCTTC. Protein product: CATSPSGTYNEQFF.

J is TRBJ2-4 and V is TRBV5-1; D assignment may be TRBD1 or TRBD2 (6 bases each). Trimming left V 4 bases short and J 8 bases short, with 16 bases between. In germline, CDR1 is SGHRS, CDR2 YFSETQ. The CDR3 contains 14 residues. The CDR3 loop is CASSPGGPWDIQYF. CDR3 bases: TGCGCCAGCAGCCCCGGGGGCCCTTGGGACATTCAGTACTTC.

This chain joins TRBV6-5 and TRBJ1-5; TRBD1 matches 7 bases. This CDR3 region has 15 residues. V lost 5 bases, J lost 7 bases, and 11 bases stayed unmatched. Per germline, CDR1 MNHEY and CDR2 SVGAGI. CDR3 nucleotide sequence: TGTGCCAGCAGTCCTTTGGAGGGGGCAGGCCAGCCCCAGCATTTT. Encoded protein: CASSPLEGAGQPQHF.

This chain joins TRBV10-1 and TRBJ1-5; D gene unclear. Trimming removed 7 bases from V and 0 bases from J, with 19 bases in between. The CDR3 is made up of 17 amino acids. Germline V lookup: CDR1 WNHNN, CDR2 SYGVQD (reference sequence). The CDR3 sequence is CASTAIPADFSNQPQHF. The DNA for the CDR3 is TGCGCCAGCACCGCGATCCCGGCCGACTTTAGCAATCAGCCCCAGCATTTT.

This clone was detected a few times. The chain has TRBV7-9 and TRBJ2-7; 9 bases map to TRBD2. Trimming removed 5 bases from V and 0 bases from J; junction bases left unmatched: 5. The CDR3 is 15 residues long. CDR1 and CDR2 (germline): SEHNR, FQNEAQ (reference sequence). The CDR3 DNA sequence: TGTGCCAGCAGCGCGACTAGCGGAGGCTCCTACGAGCAGTACTTC. Amino acid sequence: CASSATSGGSYEQYF.

The chain couples TRBV5-6 to TRBJ2-7; 11 bases are shared with TRBD2. V was clipped by 3 bases and J by 2 bases; unmatched bases: 7. Germline-derived CDR1 and CDR2 are SGHDT and YYEEEE. The CDR3 is 16 residues long. The CDR3: CASSSAKLAGAYEQYF. The CDR3 DNA reads TGTGCCAGCAGCTCGGCAAAACTAGCGGGGGCCTACGAGCAGTACTTC.

The chain links TRBV15 to TRBJ2-7, with TRBD2 matching over 7 bases. CDR3 length: 20 amino acids. V gave up 1 base and J gave up 1 base; unmatched junction bases: 19. CDR1 is LNHNV, CDR2 YYDKDF, per germline (reference sequence). CDR3 DNA sequence: TGTGCCACCAGCAGAGTCCCTTCAAACAGACCGGGACTACAGTCCTACGAGCAGTACTTC. It translates to CATSRVPSNRPGLQSYEQYF.

The CDR3 loop is CASSAVLETKETQYF. CDR3 sequence (DNA): TGTGCCAGCAGCGCTGTCCTCGAAACGAAAGAGACCCAGTACTTC. The genes are TRBV5-4 and TRBJ2-5; D not certain. CDR3 size: 15 residues. The V end lost 4 bases, the J end lost 3 bases, and 16 bases lay between the germline ends. Germline loops: CDR1 SGHNT, CDR2 YYREEE (reference sequence).

The chain links TRBV9 to TRBJ1-4, with 9 bases identical to TRBD1. V trimming: 2 bases; J trimming: 8 bases; junction bases outside the gene matches: 7. The CDR3 runs to 15 residues. Germline V gives CDR1 SGDLS, CDR2 YYNGEE. The chain's CDR3 is CASSVRTGAEEKLFF. The CDR3, as DNA: TGTGCCAGCAGCGTCCGGACAGGGGCGGAAGAAAAACTGTTTTTT.

The V gene is TRBV11-2, the J gene TRBJ2-5; 10 bases fit TRBD2. The CDR3 contains 15 residues. Germline V gene lookup returns CDR1 SGHAT and CDR2 FQNNGV. V was pared by 6 bases and J by 5 bases, with 9 bases of the junction left unmatched. The CDR3, as DNA: TGTGCCAGCAGTTTCTTCGGACTAGCGGATGAGACCCAGTACTTC. It is translated as CASSFFGLADETQYF.